The clone carrying this T cell receptor (beta chain) was observed a handful of times. Gene names refer to mouse genes. The source of the sample is a study of CD8+ T cells in alopecia areata. Separation of pooled cutaneous lymph node cells was by sorting with CD4, CD8alpha, NKG2D, NKG2ACE and other markers. As the sequencing template, cDNA was produced by extracting RNA and reverse transcribing it. Assay: immunoSEQ multiplex PCR; the TCRdb copy retains only in-frame clones and omits some. The table lists about 270,000 clones, with no singletons. The origin of this receptor is a C3H/HeJ mouse with alopecia areata. The mouse strain carries the MHC haplotype H2-k. The sequenced material came from CD4+ T cells sorted from a lymph node.

Partial CDR3 DNA: TGTGCCAGCGGTGATGCCGGCTGGGGTGATGCT. Protein: CASGDAGWGDA. The whole CDR3 sequence reads CASGDAGWGDAEQFF. The V call is TRBV13-2, the J call TRBJ2-1, with D tentatively TRBD2 (6 bases). The CDR3 goes on 4 residues after the read ends, and that part is filled in from the germline J gene. V was trimmed by 0 bases and J by 5 bases, leaving 12 bases between them. CDR1 NNHNN and CDR2 SYGAGS come from the germline V gene (reference sequence). The CDR3 is 15 amino acids.